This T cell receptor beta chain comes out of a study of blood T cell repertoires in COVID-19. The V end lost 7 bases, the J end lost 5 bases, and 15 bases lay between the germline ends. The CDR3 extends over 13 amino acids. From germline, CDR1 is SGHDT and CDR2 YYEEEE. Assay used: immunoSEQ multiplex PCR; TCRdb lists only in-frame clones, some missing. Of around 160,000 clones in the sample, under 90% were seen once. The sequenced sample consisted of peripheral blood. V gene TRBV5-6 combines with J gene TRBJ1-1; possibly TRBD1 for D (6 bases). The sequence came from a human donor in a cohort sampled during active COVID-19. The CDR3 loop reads CASGSRGWTEAFF. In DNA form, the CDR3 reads TGTGCCAGCGGGTCCAGGGGATGGACTGAAGCTTTCTTT.